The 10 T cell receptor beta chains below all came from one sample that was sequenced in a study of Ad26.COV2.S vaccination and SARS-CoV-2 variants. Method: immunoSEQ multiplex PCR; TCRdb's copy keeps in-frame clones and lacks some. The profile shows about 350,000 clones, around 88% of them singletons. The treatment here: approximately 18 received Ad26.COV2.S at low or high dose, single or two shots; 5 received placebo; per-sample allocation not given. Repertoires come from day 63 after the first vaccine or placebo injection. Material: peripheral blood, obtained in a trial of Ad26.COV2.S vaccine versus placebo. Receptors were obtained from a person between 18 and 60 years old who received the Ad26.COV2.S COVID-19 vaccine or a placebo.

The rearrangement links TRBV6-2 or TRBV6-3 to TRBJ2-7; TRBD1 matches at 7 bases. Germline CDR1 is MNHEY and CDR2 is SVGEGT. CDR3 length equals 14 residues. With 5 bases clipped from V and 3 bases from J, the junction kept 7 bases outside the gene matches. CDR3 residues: CASSLRQGLYEQYF. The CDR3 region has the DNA TGTGCCAGCAGTCTCCGACAGGGTCTCTACGAGCAGTACTTC.

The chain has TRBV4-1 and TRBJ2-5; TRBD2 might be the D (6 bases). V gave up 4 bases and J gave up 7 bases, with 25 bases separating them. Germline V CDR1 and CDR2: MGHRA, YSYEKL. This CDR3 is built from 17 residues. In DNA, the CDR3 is TGCGCCAGCAGCCCTACCCCCCAGGAGGAGGGGCGGGGGACCCAGTACTTC. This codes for CASSPTPQEEGRGTQYF.

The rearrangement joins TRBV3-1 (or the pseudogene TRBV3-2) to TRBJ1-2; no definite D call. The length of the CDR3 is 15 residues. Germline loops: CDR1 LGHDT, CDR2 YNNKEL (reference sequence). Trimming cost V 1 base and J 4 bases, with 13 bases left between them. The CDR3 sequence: CASSQALSATYGYTF. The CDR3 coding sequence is TGTGCCAGCAGCCAAGCTCTTTCCGCCACCTATGGCTACACCTTC.

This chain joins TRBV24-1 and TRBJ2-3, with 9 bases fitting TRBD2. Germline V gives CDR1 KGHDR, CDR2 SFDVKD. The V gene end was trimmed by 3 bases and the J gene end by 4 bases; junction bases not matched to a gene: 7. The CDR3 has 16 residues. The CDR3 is CATSDPSGIAADTQYF. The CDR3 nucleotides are TGTGCCACCAGTGATCCTAGCGGGATCGCGGCAGATACGCAGTATTTT.

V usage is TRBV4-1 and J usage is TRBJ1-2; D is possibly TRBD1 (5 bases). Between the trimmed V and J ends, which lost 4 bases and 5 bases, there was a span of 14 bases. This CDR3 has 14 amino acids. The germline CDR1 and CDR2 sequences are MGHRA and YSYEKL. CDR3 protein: CASSPPKGIYGYTF. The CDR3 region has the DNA TGCGCCAGCAGCCCTCCCAAGGGGATATATGGCTACACCTTC.

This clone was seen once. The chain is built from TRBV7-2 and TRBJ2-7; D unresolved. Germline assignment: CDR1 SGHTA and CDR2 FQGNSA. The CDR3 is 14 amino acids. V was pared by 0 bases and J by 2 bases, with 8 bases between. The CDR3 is CASSLALRPYEQYF. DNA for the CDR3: TGTGCCAGCAGCTTAGCGCTGAGGCCCTACGAGCAGTACTTC.

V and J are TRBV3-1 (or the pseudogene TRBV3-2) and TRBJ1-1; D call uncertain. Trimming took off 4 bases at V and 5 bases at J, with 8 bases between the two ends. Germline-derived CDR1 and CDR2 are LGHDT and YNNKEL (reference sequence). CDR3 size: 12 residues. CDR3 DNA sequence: TGTGCCAGCAGCCCGAGGGAAACTGAAGCTTTCTTT. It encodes CASSPRETEAFF.

CDR3 amino acids: CALGPGANVLTF. For the CDR3, the DNA is TGTGCTCTGGGACCTGGGGCCAACGTCCTGACTTTC. The chain links TRBV7-9 to TRBJ2-6; possibly TRBD1 or TRBD2 for D (5 bases each). The CDR3 runs 12 residues. Germline CDR1 and CDR2: SEHNR and FQNEAQ (reference sequence).

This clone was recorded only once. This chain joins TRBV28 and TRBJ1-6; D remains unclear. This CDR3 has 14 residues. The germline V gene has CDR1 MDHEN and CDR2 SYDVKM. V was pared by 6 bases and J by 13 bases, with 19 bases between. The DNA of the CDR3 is TGTGCCAGCAGCAGCCCAGGCCTATTAAATCCCCTCCACTTT. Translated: CASSSPGLLNPLHF.

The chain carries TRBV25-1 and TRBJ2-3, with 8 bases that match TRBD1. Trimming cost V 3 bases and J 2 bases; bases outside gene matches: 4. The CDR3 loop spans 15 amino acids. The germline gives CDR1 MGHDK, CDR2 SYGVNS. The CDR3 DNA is TGTGCCAGCAGTGATGTGGACAGGGTCACAGATACGCAGTATTTT. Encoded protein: CASSDVDRVTDTQYF.